Below are 32 T cell receptor beta chains sequenced from a single sample in a study of CD8+CD57+ T cells in acquired aplastic anemia. Before being chosen for sequencing, patients had shown CD8+CD57+ cell expansion by flow cytometry. TCR beta VDJ and CDR3 profiling used genomic DNA as template. TCRdb recomputed calls from the reads with MiXCR, one row per CDR3 protein. The data show 450,000 to 600,000 distinct CDR3 sequences, with roughly a third seen just once and less than 1% held by the top ten. Material: sorted CD4+, CD8+, or CD8+CD57+ T cells (not recorded which) from PBMCs. All receptors derive from a human donor with aplastic anemia.

This clonotype was seen repeatedly, ten times or more. The chain links TRBV19 to TRBJ1-1; D gene unclear. The V gene's germline CDR1 is LNHDA and CDR2 SQIVND (reference sequence). The CDR3 has 13 amino acids. The ends were cut back, 2 bases at V and 2 bases at J, with 6 bases in the middle. The CDR3 nucleotides are TGTGCCAGTAGTATAAGTTCAAACACTGAAGCTTTCTTT. Translating gives CASSISSNTEAFF.

This chain links TRBV29-1 with TRBJ1-1, with unresolved D. V was clipped by 7 bases and J by 3 bases, with 12 bases between them. Germline V CDR1 and CDR2: SQVTM, ANQGSEA. This CDR3 is 12 amino acids long. CDR3 bases: TGCAGCGGAAGGGATGCAGACACTGAAGCTTTCTTT. As protein: CSGRDADTEAFF. Full variable domain (missing parts from reference TRBV29-1 and TRBJ1-1): SAVISQKPSRDICQRGTSLTIQCQVDSQVTMMFWYRQQPGQSLTLIATANQGSEATYESGFVIDKFPISRPNLTFSTLTVSNMSPEDSSIYLCSGRDADTEAFFGQGTRLTVV.

The chain combines TRBV2 with TRBJ1-4; TRBD1 agrees at 11 bases. Germline V CDR1 and CDR2: SNHLY, FYNNEI. The CDR3 is 15 amino acids. Unmatched junction bases numbered 3, after V lost 6 bases and J lost 3 bases. CDR3 nucleotides: TGTGCCAGCAGGGACAGGGGGCTTTCTAATGAAAAACTGTTTTTT. It translates to CASRDRGLSNEKLFF.

V and J are TRBV5-6 and TRBJ1-1; 9 bases fit TRBD1. This CDR3 region has 15 residues. CDR1 is SGHDT, CDR2 YYEEEE, per germline. After removal of 4 bases from V and 4 bases from J, the junction contained 8 bases not matched to a gene. In DNA, the CDR3 is TGTGCCAGCAGCGGATTGACAGGGGGTAGCACTGAAGCTTTCTTT. Its protein is CASSGLTGGSTEAFF.

Comments on this clonotype: A much larger clonotype is one base distant, so this may be a read error. The rearrangement uses TRBV19 and TRBJ1-1, with D perhaps matching TRBD1 (6 bases). The V gene's germline CDR1 is LNHDA and CDR2 SQIVND (reference sequence). The CDR3 totals 15 residues. This CDR3 is CASSYSPRRGTEALF. The DNA for the CDR3 is TGTGCCAGTAGTTACAGCCCACGCAGGGGAACTGAAGCTCTCTTT.

This clonotype was observed a few times. The V call is TRBV6-1, the J call TRBJ1-2, with 7 positions matching TRBD1. V shed 6 bases and J 7 bases; nucleotides not matched to a gene: 11. Germline CDR1 is MNHNS and CDR2 is SASEGT. The CDR3 extends over 14 amino acids. The CDR3: CASSPTAGGSGYTF. For the CDR3, the DNA is TGTGCCAGCAGCCCAACGGCAGGGGGAAGTGGCTACACCTTC.

About this clonotype: It is likely a read error, because the conserved phenylalanine at the end of the CDR3 is missing. V is TRBV15 and J is TRBJ1-6; TRBD1 matches at 7 bases. CDR1 and CDR2 (germline): LNHNV, YYDKDF (reference sequence). V trimming: 4 bases; J trimming: 5 bases; junction bases outside the gene matches: 5. This CDR3 region has 15 residues. The CDR3 spells CATSISTGDNSPLHL. Written as DNA, the CDR3 is TGTGCCACCAGCATTAGTACAGGGGATAATTCACCCCTCCACTTG.

The rearrangement joins TRBV19 to TRBJ2-1; D possibly uses TRBD1 or TRBD2 (5 bases each). The length of the CDR3 is 12 residues. Trimming shortened V by 3 bases and J by 12 bases, and 12 bases separated the two germline ends. CDR1 and CDR2 (germline): LNHDA, SQIVND (reference sequence). Here the CDR3 DNA reads TGTGCCAGTAGTATGAGAGGGGTTGGGCAGTTCTTC. This codes for CASSMRGVGQFF.

This CDR3 is CASSGTERLEETQYF. For the CDR3, the DNA is TGTGCCAGCAGTGGGACAGAGAGATTAGAAGAGACCCAGTACTTC. The gene calls are TRBV25-1 and TRBJ2-5; D is perhaps TRBD1 (6 bases). V gave up 4 bases and J gave up 3 bases, with 15 bases separating them. Per germline, CDR1 MGHDK and CDR2 SYGVNS. This CDR3 contains 15 residues.

This clonotype was seen a handful of times. The chain is built from TRBV20-1 and TRBJ2-1; D might be TRBD2 (6 bases). Germline V gene lookup returns CDR1 DFQATT and CDR2 SNEGSKA (reference sequence). CDR3 size: 13 residues. The germline V and J ends were trimmed by 7 bases and 9 bases, with 19 bases remaining between them. CDR3 sequence (DNA): TGCAGTGTACGCGCTAGCGCAGAGTTTGAGCAGTTCTTC. This encodes CSVRASAEFEQFF.

This clonotype occurred a few times. The J gene is TRBJ2-6, the V gene TRBV6-2 or TRBV6-3, with D possibly matching TRBD1 (5 bases). The CDR3 extends over 18 amino acids. CDR1 MNHEY and CDR2 SVGEGT come from the germline V gene. Trimming shortened V by 4 bases and J by 0 bases, and 16 bases separated the two germline ends. The DNA for the CDR3 is TGTGCCAGCAGTTCCCGGACAAGGATGCTCTCTGGGGCCAACGTCCTGACTTTC. Residues: CASSSRTRMLSGANVLTF.

V gene TRBV20-1 combines with J gene TRBJ2-1, with 9 bases aligning to TRBD2. The CDR3 consists of 14 residues. Germline CDR1 DFQATT, CDR2 SNEGSKA (reference sequence). V was pared by 2 bases and J by 8 bases, with 7 bases of the junction left unmatched. The CDR3 sequence is CSARSLAGIYEQFF. The CDR3 bases are TGCAGTGCTAGATCCCTAGCGGGGATCTATGAGCAGTTCTTC.

The chain uses TRBV30 and TRBJ1-2; unclear D gene. Germline loops: CDR1 GTSNPN, CDR2 SVGIG (reference sequence). Trimming removed 1 base from V and 4 bases from J, with 10 bases in between. CDR3 length equals 13 residues. The CDR3 region has the DNA TGTGCCTGGAGTGCACAGACCTCCTATGGCTACACCTTC. This translates into CAWSAQTSYGYTF.

Many counts were recorded for this clonotype. This chain joins TRBV9 and TRBJ1-2; no definite D call. The CDR3 is 13 amino acids. Trimming stripped 0 bases from V and 10 bases from J, with 13 bases between. Germline loops: CDR1 SGDLS, CDR2 YYNGEE. The DNA for the CDR3 is TGTGCCAGCAGCGTAGGCGTGGACGGAGACTACACCTTC. This gives the protein CASSVGVDGDYTF.

This chain connects TRBV2 to TRBJ2-5; 8 bases line up with TRBD2. The CDR3 is 15 amino acids. V dropped 3 bases and J dropped 5; count of bases not matched to a gene: 8. Germline V gene data show CDR1 as SNHLY and CDR2 as FYNNEI. The CDR3 bases are TGTGCCAGCAGTGAGGTTCGGGGGGGAGGGGAGACCCAGTACTTC. It yields the protein CASSEVRGGGETQYF.

The gene calls are TRBV6-1 and TRBJ1-2, with 9 nucleotides matching TRBD1. Germline V lookup: CDR1 MNHNS, CDR2 SASEGT. The length of the CDR3 is 16 residues. Unmatched junction bases numbered 12, after V lost 6 bases and J lost 4 bases. The CDR3: CASSTGTGSLFYGYTF. Here the CDR3 DNA reads TGTGCCAGCAGCACCGGGACAGGGTCTTTGTTCTATGGCTACACCTTC.

This clonotype was counted between two and nine times. This chain uses TRBV2 with TRBJ1-1; perhaps TRBD1 as D (6 bases). The V gene lost 8 bases and the J gene lost 3 bases, with 13 bases spanning the gap. The CDR3 totals 13 residues. Germline CDR1 and CDR2: SNHLY and FYNNEI. CDR3 amino acids: CASRRGEDTEAFF. CDR3 DNA sequence: TGTGCCAGCCGGAGGGGGGAGGACACTGAAGCTTTCTTT.

V gene TRBV12-3 or TRBV12-4 combines with J gene TRBJ2-7; 7 positions match TRBD2. Germline trimming cut 4 bases from V and 0 bases from J; bases unmatched to any gene: 3. The CDR3 runs to 14 residues. CDR3 in amino acids: CASSSRGDSYEQYF. The CDR3 DNA is TGTGCCAGCAGTTCCCGGGGGGACTCCTACGAGCAGTACTTC.

This clonotype was observed once. The genes are TRBV7-8 and TRBJ1-5; unclear D gene. The CDR3 contains 17 residues. Germline V lookup: CDR1 SGHVS, CDR2 FQNEAQ. V lost 6 bases and J 8 bases, leaving 26 bases between the germline ends. CDR3 loop: CASRKDTHAVGVEPQHF. The CDR3 DNA follows: TGTGCCAGCAGGAAAGACACCCACGCGGTCGGGGTTGAGCCCCAGCATTTT.

The chain combines TRBV19 with TRBJ2-1; D might be TRBD1 or TRBD2, each matching 5 bases. Trimming removed 3 bases from V and 0 bases from J, with 12 bases in between. The CDR3 runs 16 residues. The germline V gene encodes CDR1 LNHDA and CDR2 SQIVND (reference sequence). CDR3 region: CASSMEGTLSYNEQFF. The CDR3, as DNA: TGTGCCAGTAGTATGGAAGGGACGCTCTCCTACAATGAGCAGTTCTTC.

CDR3 DNA sequence: TGCAGTGCTAGAGATCGGGAGCACAATGAGCAGTTCTTC. This sequence encodes CSARDREHNEQFF. V gene TRBV20-1 combines with J gene TRBJ2-1; D is perhaps TRBD2 (6 bases). Germline-derived CDR1 and CDR2 are DFQATT and SNEGSKA (reference sequence). The CDR3 has 13 amino acids. Trimming shortened V by 0 bases and J by 5 bases, and 8 bases separated the two germline ends.

The chain carries TRBV13 and TRBJ2-1; D might be TRBD1 (6 bases). The CDR3 contains 15 residues. From germline, CDR1 is PRHDT and CDR2 FYEKMQ (reference sequence). Trimming pared 1 base from V and 8 bases from J, leaving 15 bases between. The CDR3 region is CASSLDPTGFDEQFF. CDR3 sequence (DNA): TGTGCCAGCAGCTTAGACCCAACAGGGTTCGATGAGCAGTTCTTC. Variable domain in full (rest from reference TRBV13 and TRBJ2-1): AAGVIQSPRHLIKEKRETATLKCYPIPRHDTVYWYQQGPGQDPQFLISFYEKMQSDKGSIPDRFSAQQFSDYHSELNMSSLELGDSALYFCASSLDPTGFDEQFFGPGTRLTVL.

The CDR3 here is CSARVRTSGRYQETQYF. The CDR3 coding sequence is TGCAGTGCTAGAGTCCGCACTAGCGGGAGGTACCAAGAGACCCAGTACTTC. The chain uses TRBV20-1 and TRBJ2-5, with TRBD2 matching over 12 bases. The CDR3 runs to 17 residues. Germline assignment: CDR1 DFQATT and CDR2 SNEGSKA (reference sequence). Trimming at V came to 1 base and at J to 0 bases, leaving 6 bases not matched to a gene.

This clonotype is termed medium-sized. This sequence joins TRBV19 and TRBJ1-5, with D uncertain. The germline V gene encodes CDR1 LNHDA and CDR2 SQIVND (reference sequence). This CDR3 contains 14 residues. Trimming removed 7 bases at V and 1 base at J, with 11 bases between. CDR3 in amino acids: CASKADMSNQPQHF. Written as DNA, the CDR3 is TGTGCCAGTAAAGCAGACATGAGCAATCAGCCCCAGCATTTT.

V gene TRBV5-6 combines with J gene TRBJ1-1, with D perhaps matching TRBD1 (5 bases). The germline gives CDR1 SGHDT, CDR2 YYEEEE. This CDR3 is 14 amino acids long. V dropped 1 base and J dropped 6 bases, with 13 bases sitting between them. The CDR3 sequence is CASSLRGIEAEAFF. Written as DNA, the CDR3 is TGTGCCAGCAGCTTGCGGGGGATTGAGGCTGAAGCTTTCTTT. Filled out from reference TRBV5-6 and TRBJ1-1, the complete variable domain reads DAGVTQSPTHLIKTRGQQVTLRCSPKSGHDTVSWYQQALGQGPQFIFQYYEEEERQRGNFPDRFSGHQFPNYSSELNVNALLLGDSALYLCASSLRGIEAEAFFGQGTRLTVV.

The gene calls are TRBV5-6 and TRBJ2-5, with 11 nucleotides matching TRBD2. Germline trimming cut 3 bases from V and 2 bases from J; bases unmatched to any gene: 12. Germline assignment: CDR1 SGHDT and CDR2 YYEEEE. The CDR3 contains 18 residues. DNA of the CDR3: TGTGCCAGCAGCTCGGCTAGCGGGGGGACGATTCATCAAGAGACCCAGTACTTC. Protein product: CASSSASGGTIHQETQYF.

This clonotype was recorded a few times. J is TRBJ1-5 and V is TRBV12-3 or TRBV12-4; 7 nucleotides align to TRBD1. V lost 0 bases to trimming and J lost 6 bases; unmatched junction nucleotides: 5. CDR3 length equals 15 residues. The CDR3 region has the DNA TGTGCCAGCAGTTTAGCGGGACAGTTCGGTCAGCCCCAGCATTTT. As protein: CASSLAGQFGQPQHF.

CDR3 bases: TGTGCCAGCAGCCTCGTCGCCGGACGGAACTACGAGCAGTACTTC. This codes for CASSLVAGRNYEQYF. The chain recombines TRBV27 with TRBJ2-7; D not resolved. The CDR3 covers 15 residues. Trimming cost V 6 bases and J 3 bases, with 18 bases left between them. Germline CDR1 and CDR2: MNHEY and SMNVEV (reference sequence).

The chain couples TRBV5-1 to TRBJ1-1; D perhaps matches TRBD1 (6 bases). The CDR3 spans 15 residues. V lost 2 bases, J lost 1 base, and 12 bases lay in between. CDR1 is SGHRS and CDR2 is YFSETQ in the germline V gene. CDR3 nucleotides: TGCGCCAGCAGCTTTGGAGGGGGTCGGAACACTGAAGCTTTCTTT. Its translation: CASSFGGGRNTEAFF.

This clonotype was observed many times. The chain links TRBV7-8 to TRBJ1-1; no reliable D call. In germline, CDR1 is SGHVS, CDR2 FQNEAQ. CDR3 size: 11 residues. Trimming left V 5 bases short and J 3 bases short, with 4 bases between. The CDR3 DNA is TGTGCCAGCAGCCCTGACACTGAAGCTTTCTTT. Residues: CASSPDTEAFF.

V gene TRBV5-4 combines with J gene TRBJ2-7; TRBD2 agrees at 10 bases. Germline CDR1 and CDR2: SGHNT and YYREEE (reference sequence). This CDR3 region has 17 residues. With V trimmed by 0 bases and J by 4 bases, 10 bases remained unmatched. The CDR3 sequence is CASSLGNIAGGSYEQYF. CDR3 sequence (DNA): TGTGCCAGCAGCTTGGGTAATATAGCGGGAGGCTCTTACGAGCAGTACTTC.

In its sample, this clonotype was seen a few times. V is TRBV7-2 and J is TRBJ1-1; D is uncertain. V lost 0 bases and J 5 bases, leaving 16 bases between the germline ends. CDR1 is SGHTA, CDR2 FQGNSA, per germline. The CDR3 totals 16 residues. CDR3 sequence reads: CASSLALQPRETEAFF. The CDR3 coding sequence is TGTGCCAGCAGCTTAGCCCTGCAACCTCGGGAAACTGAAGCTTTCTTT.